This T cell receptor beta chain is from a study of shared clonotypes between healthy human individuals (dated by TCRdb to 2018 to 2021). Regarding the research as a whole: The cohort included three men and a couple of women between 18 and 49 years of age. Each donor's leukapheresis produced roughly between roughly 0.85 and 10 billion PBMCs. The study deeply sequenced blood TCR repertoires of roughly five healthy adults to estimate repertoire size and the extent of clonotype sharing between individuals. For each donor, CD4 naive and CD4 memory were each given three plates, CD8 naive was given two plates, and CD8 memory was given one plate. To increase sequencing depth and limit assay-specific biases, different laboratories used diverse techniques to prepare libraries and sequence TCR repertoires. Study-wide findings and limitations: About 5% of naive CD4, 3% to 4% of naive CD8, about 2.4% of memory CD4, and more than 0.35% of memory CD8 clonotypes were shared across several donors. Even with the large sequencing depth, rarefaction of the sorted-subset datasets indicated that sequencing was incomplete. Naive subsets generally had larger estimated clonotype richness than memory subsets did. Sampling was restricted to blood, and TCR repertoires in tissues likely differ from the TCR repertoires found in blood. Because the study included only a small number of donors, the genetic and exposure-history diversity represented was limited. Higher generation probabilities were observed for clonotypes shared by all four sorted-subset donors than for non-shared clonotypes. Pairwise subsampling led to the expectation that sequencing depth would affect the degree of clonotype sharing among donors.

CD8 naive samples were obtained by positive selection for CCR7 among CD45RO-negative cells, yielding a CD45RA+CCR7+ population from which TemRA cells were excluded. The donors were healthy, HIV-negative adults who had no recently reported acute infections or vaccinations. Every donor was a Caucasian adult residing in Nashville, Tennessee, USA. After blood collection by leukapheresis, PBMCs were isolated using Ficoll-Histopaque density gradient centrifugation and then cryopreserved in the vapor phase of liquid nitrogen. Analytical flow cytometry was used to check the purity and quantity of each magnetically sorted T cell population. Each sorted fraction had its genomic DNA isolated and then quantified by UV absorbance on a Nanodrop 2000c. Using the deep immunoSEQ assay, TCR CDR3 regions were amplified from genomic DNA by multiplex PCR. Extracted genomic DNA from each cell subset was distributed evenly across all wells of several immunoSEQ 96-well plates, and each plate was treated as a replicate. For sorted subsets, about 210 ng of genomic DNA, equivalent to 25,000 to 30,000 T cell genomes, went into each replicate PCR. Purified libraries were measured with a Qubit 3.0 fluorometer, size-checked on a Bioanalyzer 2100, and measured again with the KAPA Library Quantification kit. Each immunoSEQ 96-well plate was sequenced on its own single-read 150-cycle Illumina NextSeq 550 flow cell. The published analysis was carried out like this. Because the immunoSEQ output held only junctional sequences and lacked quality scores, the filtering could not match the filtering applied to full-length reads. Sequences were annotated with PyIR, a Python wrapper for IgBLAST v1.9, using IMGT germline references to assign V/J genes and CDR3. Reads were removed for weak V/J assignments (E-value above 1e-6), missing CDR3, stop codons, out-of-frame junctions, or ambiguous translated residues. V3J clonotypes were defined by identical inferred V gene, J gene, and CDR3 amino acid sequence. The percentage overlap between two repertoires was calculated by dividing the number of shared unique clonotypes by the size of the smaller repertoire. Richness of each repertoire was evaluated using RTK rarefaction, the Chao1 estimator, and Recon v2.1 estimates of unobserved clonotypes. Generation probabilities were computed with OLGA for all TCRbeta clonotypes obtained by the gDNA method from a few donors. TCRdb re-hosts the immuneACCESS table, in-frame sequences only. Its copies lack some clones; in the studies checked, an unresolved V gene accounts for under half of them, and the cause for the rest is not known. V, J and clone size are those of that table, while D and trimming were read from the DNA. Counted in this sample were around 2.1 million clones; around 93% of them appeared once. Over 1.5% of the sample goes to the ten largest clones.

As regards this clone: Its antigen is currently not known. The input lacks base qualities; no much larger clone sits a single base away.

Looking up the germline V gene yields CDR1 MGHRA and CDR2 YSYEKL. Relative to germline, V is 8 bases shorter and J is 0 bases shorter, with 10 bases between their ends. The CDR3 sequence holds 13 residues, the cysteine and phenylalanine included. The DNA shown is the 39-base CDR3, in frame from base 1. The V gene is TRBV4-1 and the J gene is TRBJ1-1; TRBD1 is a weak D gene call, 5 bases matching. The sequenced sample was naive CD8+ T cells from PBMCs. The cell subset or site label for this specimen denotes: CD45RA+CCR7+. The clonotype comes from a man between 18 and 35 years old in good health. Some clones in this sample may be carry-over from other donors' samples. The DNA sequence is as follows: TGCGCCAGCCGACGAGGGGTGAACACTGAAGCTTTCTTT. Protein translation: CASRRGVNTEAFF.